This T cell receptor (beta chain) was recorded in a study of tumor-infiltrating lymphocytes in localized non-small cell lung cancer. Study-wide background: Some samples were collected after neoadjuvant chemotherapy; smokers, never-smokers and several histologies were included.

Trimming left V 6 bases short and J 0 bases short, with 6 bases between. This CDR3 spans 12 amino acids. CDR1 is SQVTM, CDR2 ANQGSEA, per germline. Assay used: immunoSEQ multiplex PCR; TCRdb lists only in-frame clones, some missing. Of 10,000 to 13,000 clones listed, around 68% are singletons. Study-level results: Different pieces of the same tissue went to different assays, confounding technical variation with intratumor heterogeneity. IM1 and IM2 tumors showed no difference in T-cell fraction.

About this clone itself: Its specificity is unknown.

Sequences were obtained from lung tumor tissue. This clonotype was obtained from a human donor with non-small cell lung cancer. The V gene is TRBV29-1, the J gene TRBJ1-5; D possibly corresponds to TRBD1 (5 bases). CDR3 DNA: TGCAGCGTAGGGGTTAGCAATCAGCCCCAGCATTTT. Protein: CSVGVSNQPQHF.